Listed here are 20 T cell receptor beta chains from one sample, sequenced in a study of T cells in Graves' hyperthyroidism and ophthalmopathy. TCR beta CDR3 region amplification was performed from RNA transcripts. During a first-round RT-PCR of the TCR CDR3, the HTBI primer set was used. Via MiXCR, TCRdb re-called the multiplex PCR reads, giving one row per CDR3 protein. The sample carries about 400,000 distinct CDR3 sequences, about a sixth recorded once. The sequenced material came from blood. The source is a woman between 18 and 29 years old with Graves' hyperthyroidism.

The chain recombines TRBV9 with TRBJ1-3; 7 bases are a match to TRBD1. The CDR3 extends over 14 amino acids. Germline-derived CDR1 and CDR2 are SGDLS and YYNGEE. V was pared by 4 bases and J by 4 bases, with 5 bases of the junction left unmatched. The DNA of the CDR3 is TGTGCCAGCAGCACACAGGGGAACGGAAACACCATATATTTT. Translating it yields CASSTQGNGNTIYF.

This rearrangement joins TRBV7-9 to TRBJ2-1, with D unresolved. Germline V gene sequence: CDR1 SEHNR, CDR2 FQNEAQ (reference sequence). The CDR3 is 12 residues long. V was clipped by 5 bases and J by 9 bases, with 11 bases between them. Written as DNA, the CDR3 is TGTGCCAGCAGCCGAAGCCGCGGTGAGCAGTTCTTC. It encodes CASSRSRGEQFF. The full variable domain, with the rest looked up from reference TRBV7-9 and TRBJ2-1, is DTGVSQNPRHKITKRGQNVTFRCDPISEHNRLYWYRQTLGQGPEFLTYFQNEAQLEKSRLLSDRFSAERPKGSFSTLEIQRTEQGDSAMYLCASSRSRGEQFFGPGTRLTVL.

This clonotype was counted only a few times. The J gene is TRBJ1-1, the V gene TRBV10-1; D gene uncertain. CDR3 length: 13 amino acids. V lost 8 bases to trimming and J lost 0 bases, with 10 bases between them. CDR1 WNHNN and CDR2 SYGVQD come from the germline V gene (reference sequence). The CDR3, as DNA: TGCGCCAGCCGATTCGGACTGAACACTGAAGCTTTCTTT. Amino acid sequence: CASRFGLNTEAFF.

The rearrangement links TRBV6-5 to TRBJ2-1; TRBD1 matches 7 bases. With 3 bases clipped from V and 5 bases from J, the junction kept 7 bases outside the gene matches. There are 15 residues in the CDR3. Germline loops: CDR1 MNHEY, CDR2 SVGAGI. CDR3 sequence reads: CASSYGLTGNNEQFF. CDR3 sequence (DNA): TGTGCCAGCAGTTATGGGTTGACAGGGAACAATGAGCAGTTCTTC.

This clonotype was recorded a few times. The J gene is TRBJ1-1, the V gene TRBV9; D ambiguous. The germline gives CDR1 SGDLS, CDR2 YYNGEE. Trimming pared 5 bases from V and 1 base from J, leaving 12 bases between. The CDR3 sequence is 14 residues long. The CDR3 region is CASSARATNTEAFF. CDR3 DNA: TGTGCCAGCAGTGCGAGGGCTACGAACACTGAAGCTTTCTTT. Looking up the rest from reference TRBV9 and TRBJ1-1 gives the full variable domain: DSGVTQTPKHLITATGQRVTLRCSPRSGDLSVYWYQQSLDQGLQFLIQYYNGEERAKGNILERFSAQQFPDLHSELNLSSLELGDSALYFCASSARATNTEAFFGQGTRLTVV.

V and J are TRBV29-1 and TRBJ2-2; no firm D call. Germline V gives CDR1 SQVTM, CDR2 ANQGSEA. Trimming pared 6 bases from V and 5 bases from J, leaving 16 bases between. This CDR3 region has 14 residues. CDR3 coding DNA: TGCAGCGTCCCCATGGCAGAGTTGACCGGGGAGCTGTTTTTT. It specifies CSVPMAELTGELFF.

The genes are TRBV4-1 and TRBJ2-7; the D gene is possibly TRBD1 (5 bases). This CDR3 spans 14 amino acids. Looked up from germline, CDR1 is MGHRA and CDR2 is YSYEKL. The V and J ends lost 1 base and 4 bases respectively, with 11 bases between them. In DNA, the CDR3 is TGCGCCAGCAGCCAAGTCAACAGGCCTTACGAGCAGTACTTC. Its translation is CASSQVNRPYEQYF.

In this sample, this clonotype turned up many times. The CDR3 sequence: CASSRTEYNSPLHF. Written as DNA, the CDR3 is TGTGCCAGCAGTCGGACAGAGTATAATTCACCCCTCCACTTT. V is TRBV6-2 or TRBV6-3 and J is TRBJ1-6; perhaps TRBD1 as D (6 bases). Trimming stripped 5 bases from V and 4 bases from J, with 9 bases between. Germline CDR1 reads MNHEY; CDR2 reads SVGEGT. The CDR3 has 14 residues.

At least ten counts were recorded for this clonotype. The J gene is TRBJ1-2, the V gene TRBV3-1; D ambiguous. The V end lost 0 bases, the J end lost 4 bases, and 6 bases lay between the germline ends. The CDR3 totals 13 residues. Germline V gene data show CDR1 as LGHDT and CDR2 as YNNKEL (reference sequence). DNA of the CDR3: TGTGCCAGCAGCCAAGAACGATTCTATGGCTACACCTTC. Protein sequence: CASSQERFYGYTF. The variable domain in full, with the rest retrieved from reference TRBV3-1 and TRBJ1-2, is DTAVSQTPKYLVTQMGNDKSIKCEQNLGHDTMYWYKQDSKKFLKIMFSYNNKELIINETVPNRFSPKSPDKAHLNLHINSLELGDSAVYFCASSQERFYGYTFGSGTRLTVV.

This clonotype was seen more than once but under ten times. This chain joins TRBV20-1 and TRBJ2-2; TRBD2 is a possible D gene (6 bases). CDR3 size: 16 residues. Trimming shortened V by 0 bases and J by 3 bases, and 14 bases separated the two germline ends. CDR1 is DFQATT, CDR2 SNEGSKA, per germline (reference sequence). The CDR3 loop is CSARDWGGKDTGELFF. CDR3 bases: TGCAGTGCTAGAGATTGGGGCGGGAAGGACACCGGGGAGCTGTTTTTT.

Here the CDR3 DNA reads TGTGCCAGCAGCTTATGGGACAGCTTCTCCTACGAGCAGTACTTC. Translated: CASSLWDSFSYEQYF. The chain recombines TRBV5-5 with TRBJ2-7; 7 positions agree with TRBD1. Germline CDR1 and CDR2: SGHKS and YYEKEE (reference sequence). Unmatched junction bases numbered 5, after V lost 2 bases and J lost 0 bases. The CDR3 is 15 amino acids.

In this sample, this clonotype turned up many times. V gene TRBV20-1 combines with J gene TRBJ1-1, with TRBD1 identical over 11 bases. The CDR3 runs 14 residues. V was pared by 3 bases and J by 6 bases, with 6 bases of the junction left unmatched. Germline V gene sequence: CDR1 DFQATT, CDR2 SNEGSKA (reference sequence). The CDR3 is CSARRTGGASEAFF. Written as DNA, the CDR3 is TGCAGTGCTAGGAGGACAGGGGGCGCATCTGAAGCTTTCTTT.

This clonotype has at least ten counts. The chain is built from TRBV13 and TRBJ2-1; D may be TRBD2 (6 bases). Germline lookup yields CDR1 PRHDT and CDR2 FYEKMQ (reference sequence). The CDR3 covers 13 residues. V lost 0 bases and J 7 bases, leaving 7 bases between the germline ends. CDR3 residues: CASSLGGGNEQFF. The CDR3 DNA reads as TGTGCCAGCAGCTTAGGCGGGGGTAATGAGCAGTTCTTC. Variable domain in full (rest from reference TRBV13 and TRBJ2-1): AAGVIQSPRHLIKEKRETATLKCYPIPRHDTVYWYQQGPGQDPQFLISFYEKMQSDKGSIPDRFSAQQFSDYHSELNMSSLELGDSALYFCASSLGGGNEQFFGPGTRLTVL.

In its sample, this clonotype was seen a few times. V usage is TRBV2 and J usage is TRBJ1-5; 10 nucleotides agree with TRBD1. J lost 3 bases, V lost 6 bases, and 5 bases had no gene match. CDR1 is SNHLY, CDR2 FYNNEI, per germline. This CDR3 spans 15 amino acids. The DNA for the CDR3 is TGTGCCAGCAGAGTCGGGACAGGGGTCAATCAGCCCCAGCATTTT. It yields the protein CASRVGTGVNQPQHF.

J is TRBJ2-6 and V is TRBV6-2 or TRBV6-3, with TRBD1 as a possible D gene (6 bases). Trimming pared 6 bases from V and 0 bases from J, leaving 21 bases between. The CDR3 sequence is 19 residues long. Germline CDR1 and CDR2: MNHEY and SVGEGT. This CDR3 is CASSRRPPGDLSGANVLTF. CDR3 DNA sequence: TGTGCCAGCAGCAGACGTCCCCCAGGGGACCTCTCTGGGGCCAACGTCCTGACTTTC.

This clonotype was detected many times. CDR3 loop: CASSQLGAGDTQYF. CDR3 coding DNA: TGTGCCAGCAGCCAACTGGGGGCGGGGGATACGCAGTATTTT. The chain employs TRBV4-2 and TRBJ2-3; D tentatively reads TRBD1 or TRBD2 (6 bases each). The CDR3 contains 14 residues. Germline V gene sequence: CDR1 LGHNA, CDR2 YNFKEQ. V shed 2 bases and J shed 6 bases, with 12 bases lying between them.

The table lists this clonotype with many counts. The chain uses TRBV20-1 and TRBJ1-1; 8 bases map to TRBD1. V gave up 5 bases and J gave up 4 bases; unmatched junction bases: 15. This CDR3 spans 16 amino acids. Germline CDR1 DFQATT, CDR2 SNEGSKA (reference sequence). In nucleotides, the CDR3 is TGCAGTGCTCGAAGGCTGACAGGGGTTTTGGGCACTGAAGCTTTCTTT. Encoded protein: CSARRLTGVLGTEAFF.

Ten or more counts support this clonotype. V usage is TRBV20-1 and J usage is TRBJ1-1; 8 bases map to TRBD1. Germline assignment: CDR1 DFQATT and CDR2 SNEGSKA (reference sequence). Unmatched junction bases numbered 3, after V lost 4 bases and J lost 2 bases. The CDR3 covers 13 residues. CDR3 loop: CSATDRVNTEAFF. Here the CDR3 DNA reads TGCAGTGCTACGGACAGGGTAAACACTGAAGCTTTCTTT.

This clonotype turned up a few times. The chain employs TRBV12-3 or TRBV12-4 and TRBJ1-4, with 9 nucleotides matching TRBD1. J lost 7 bases, V lost 3 bases, and 9 bases had no gene match. CDR3 length: 16 amino acids. The CDR3 is CASSFNPLDRGEKLFF. In DNA form, the CDR3 reads TGTGCCAGCAGTTTCAATCCCCTGGACAGGGGTGAAAAACTGTTTTTT.

This clonotype was found a few times. The genes are TRBV19 and TRBJ1-1, with 8 bases lining up with TRBD1. Germline V gives CDR1 LNHDA, CDR2 SQIVND (reference sequence). This CDR3 contains 15 residues. V dropped 6 bases and J dropped 1; count of bases not matched to a gene: 7. The CDR3 nucleotides read TGTGCCAGTAGACTCCGACAGGGGAGGAACACTGAAGCTTTCTTT. Encoded protein: CASRLRQGRNTEAFF.